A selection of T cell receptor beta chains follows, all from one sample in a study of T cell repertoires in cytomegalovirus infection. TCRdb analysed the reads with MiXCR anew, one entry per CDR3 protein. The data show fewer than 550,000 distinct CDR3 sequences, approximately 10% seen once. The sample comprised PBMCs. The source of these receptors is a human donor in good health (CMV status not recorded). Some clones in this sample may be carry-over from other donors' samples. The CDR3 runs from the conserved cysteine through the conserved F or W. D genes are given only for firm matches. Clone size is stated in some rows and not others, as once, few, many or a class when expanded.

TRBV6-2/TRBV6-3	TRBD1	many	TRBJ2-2	TGTGCCAGCAGCCGGGACAGGGTGAGGCTTCTCGGGGAGCTGTTTTTT	CASSRDRVRLLGELFF
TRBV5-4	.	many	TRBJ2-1	TGTGCCAGCAGCTCGACAGGCCGTACAACGTTTAATGAGCAGTTCTTC	CASSSTGRTTFNEQFF
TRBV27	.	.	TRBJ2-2	TGTGCCAGCGGTAGCGCAGAGCTGTTTTTT	CASGSAELFF
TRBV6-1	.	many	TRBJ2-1	TGTGCCAGCAGTACTTTTAGGAACAGCGAAAGCAATGAGCAGTTCTTC	CASSTFRNSESNEQFF
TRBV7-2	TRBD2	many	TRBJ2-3	TGTGCCAGCACTAGCGGTAGTGGTACGCAGTATTTT	CASTSGSGTQYF
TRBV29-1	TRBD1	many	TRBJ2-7	TGCAGCGGTGGACAGGGCGGGAAAAACGGGCAGTACTTC	CSGGQGGKNGQYF
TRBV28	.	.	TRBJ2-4	TGTGCCAGCACGACCTGGGGCGGGATCGCCAAAAACATTCAGTACTTC	CASTTWGGIAKNIQYF
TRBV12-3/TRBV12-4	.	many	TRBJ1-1	TGTGCCAGCAGTTTAGGCAGGGCGGGCACTGAAGCTTTCTTT	CASSLGRAGTEAFF
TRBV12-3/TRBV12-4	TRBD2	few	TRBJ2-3	TGTGCCAGCAGTGGCCGACTAGCCGGGGCCGAAAAGACGCAGTATTTT	CASSGRLAGAEKTQYF
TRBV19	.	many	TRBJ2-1	TGTGCCAGTAGTTCCTACTCCCGTGGGGAGCAGTTCTTC	CASSSYSRGEQFF
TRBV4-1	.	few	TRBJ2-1	TGCGCCAGCAGCCAAGGTATCGATGAGCAGTTCTTC	CASSQGIDEQFF
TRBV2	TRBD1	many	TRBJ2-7	TGTGCCAGCAGTGATTTGGGACAGGGGGCAGACGAGCAGTACTTC	CASSDLGQGADEQYF
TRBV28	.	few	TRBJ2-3	TGTGCCAGCAGTTTTGCTACTAGCACAGATACGCAGTATTTT	CASSFATSTDTQYF
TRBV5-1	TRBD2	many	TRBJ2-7	TGCGCCAGCAGCTTATTAGCGGGAGTCGCCTACGAGCAGTACTTC	CASSLLAGVAYEQYF
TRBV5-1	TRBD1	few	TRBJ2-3	TGCGCCAGCAGCTCCGTTCTGACAGGGGGCGGAGATACGCAGTATTTT	CASSSVLTGGGDTQYF
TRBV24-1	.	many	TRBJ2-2	TGTGCCACCAGTGATTCCCGCGGGATCACCGGGGAGCTGTTTTTT	CATSDSRGITGELFF
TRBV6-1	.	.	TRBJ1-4	TGTGCCAGCAGTGCCGCAGGAGGTGAAAAACTGTTTTTT	CASSAAGGEKLFF
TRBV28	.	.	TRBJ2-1	TGTGCCAGCATAGCGCCCCACAGGAATGAGCAGTTCTTC	CASIAPHRNEQFF
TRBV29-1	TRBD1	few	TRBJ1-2	TGCAGCGTTGGGGACAGGGACTATGGCTACACCTTC	CSVGDRDYGYTF
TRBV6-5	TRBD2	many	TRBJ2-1	TGTGCCAGCAGTAAAATAGCGGGGGGGCTGTACAATGAGCAGTTCTTC	CASSKIAGGLYNEQFF
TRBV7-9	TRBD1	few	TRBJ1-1	TGTGCCAGCAGCTTGGAGGGGGCGCGGGCTGAAGCTTTCTTT	CASSLEGARAEAFF
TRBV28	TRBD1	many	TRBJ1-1	TGTGCCAGCAGTCCCGTAATACAGGGGAGTGAAGCTTTCTTT	CASSPVIQGSEAFF
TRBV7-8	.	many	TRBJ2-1	TGTGCCAGCAGCCCCCGGGACTCCTACAATGAGCAGTTCTTC	CASSPRDSYNEQFF
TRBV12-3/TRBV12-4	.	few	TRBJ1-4	TGTGCCAGCAGTTTATGGGGTTCGGAAAAACTGTTTTTT	CASSLWGSEKLFF
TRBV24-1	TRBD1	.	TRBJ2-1	TGTGCCACCAGTGATACAGGGGTACGGGAGCAGTTCTTC	CATSDTGVREQFF
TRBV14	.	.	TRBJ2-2	TGTGCCAGCAGCCCAATCCGTGCCGGGGAGCTGTTTTTT	CASSPIRAGELFF
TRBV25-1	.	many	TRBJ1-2	TGTGCCAGCAGCCCGCCTGGGGCTAACTATGGCTACACCTTC	CASSPPGANYGYTF
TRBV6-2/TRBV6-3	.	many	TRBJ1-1	TGTGCCACCCACGCCAGGGGGAACACTGAAGCTTTCTTT	CATHARGNTEAFF
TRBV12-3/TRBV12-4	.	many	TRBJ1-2	TGTGCCAGCAGTCAGGACCGGGGAATGGTTAACTATGGCTACACCTTC	CASSQDRGMVNYGYTF
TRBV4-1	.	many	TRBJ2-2	TGCGCCAGCAGCCCTTACGGCGGTATCGGGGAGCTGTTTTTT	CASSPYGGIGELFF
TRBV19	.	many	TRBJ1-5	TGTGCCAGTACCGATACAGGGTTGAGCAATCAGCCCCAGCATTTT	CASTDTGLSNQPQHF
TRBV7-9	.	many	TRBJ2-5	TGTGCCAGCAGAAATCACGACAGCGGACAAGAGACCCAGTACTTC	CASRNHDSGQETQYF
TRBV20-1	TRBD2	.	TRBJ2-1	TGCAGTGCTAGAGGAGGTAGCGGGAGGGCCTACAATGAGCAGTTCTTC	CSARGGSGRAYNEQFF
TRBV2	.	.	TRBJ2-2	TGTGCCAGCAACCCTGAAATGAACACCGGGGAGCTGTTTTTT	CASNPEMNTGELFF
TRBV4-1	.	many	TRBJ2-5	TGCGCCAGCAGCCGATACTTACAGGGCAACCAAGAGACCCAGTACTTC	CASSRYLQGNQETQYF
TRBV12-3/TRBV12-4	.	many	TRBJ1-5	TGTGCCAGCAGCCCCAGGATAGGGCAGGCCGGTCAGCCCCAGCATTTT	CASSPRIGQAGQPQHF
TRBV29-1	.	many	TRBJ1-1	TGCAGCGTTGCGACTTGGGACACTGAAGCTTTCTTT	CSVATWDTEAFF
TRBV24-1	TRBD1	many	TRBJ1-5	TGTGCCACCAGTGACCACGGGACAGGTAATCAGCCCCAGCATTTT	CATSDHGTGNQPQHF
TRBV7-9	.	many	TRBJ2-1	TGTGCCAGCAGCCCCCAGAGTCACAGGGTGGTCGATGAGCAGTTCTTC	CASSPQSHRVVDEQFF
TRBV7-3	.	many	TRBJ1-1	TGTGCCAGCAGCTTATGGCCGGACACTGAAGCTTTCTTT	CASSLWPDTEAFF
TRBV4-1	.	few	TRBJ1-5	TGCGCCAGCAGCACCTGGCGGACGGACGATAGCAATCAGCCCCAGCATTTT	CASSTWRTDDSNQPQHF
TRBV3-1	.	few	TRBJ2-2	TGTGCCAGCAGCCAAGATCCGCCGGACGGGGAGAACACCGGGGAGCTGTTTTTT	CASSQDPPDGENTGELFF
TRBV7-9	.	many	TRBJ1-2	TGTGCCAGCAGCTTAGAAGTTGGCGGTGGCTACACCTTC	CASSLEVGGGYTF
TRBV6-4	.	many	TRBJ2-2	TGTGCCAGCAGTGACTCACACACCGGGGAGCTGTTTTTT	CASSDSHTGELFF
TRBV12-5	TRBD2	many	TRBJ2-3	TGTGCTAGTGGTACTGGGACTAGCGGGACCACAGATACGCAGTATTTT	CASGTGTSGTTDTQYF